A single sample is the source of the 18 T cell receptor beta chains below, sequenced in a study of T cells after yellow fever vaccination. One entry per CDR3 protein, called by TCRdb with MiXCR from the 5' RACE reads. The sample gives about 26,000 distinct CDR3 sequences, approximately 4.2% of which show up once; 35% to 40% is in the top ten. The sequenced sample was PBMCs, either bulk or a sorted T-cell subset (CD4+, CD8+, memory, or dextramer-sorted; not recorded which), obtained on the day of the yellow fever booster vaccination. These receptor sequences come from a man between 18 and 29 years old who received the YFV17D yellow fever vaccine.

This clonotype has a count of ten or more. This chain uses TRBV10-3 with TRBJ2-7, with D possibly matching TRBD1 (5 bases). Germline V gene lookup returns CDR1 ENHRY and CDR2 SYGVKD. The CDR3 has 13 amino acids. The V end lost 2 bases, the J end lost 2 bases, and 7 bases lay between the germline ends. CDR3: CAISEGQTYEQYF. CDR3 bases: TGTGCCATCAGTGAGGGACAAACCTACGAGCAGTACTTC.

This clonotype has ten or more counts. V gene TRBV12-3 or TRBV12-4 combines with J gene TRBJ2-5; no reliable D call. The length of the CDR3 is 15 residues. V gave up 2 bases and J gave up 2 bases, with 12 bases separating them. This chain's CDR3 is CASSLQIGRQETQYF. In DNA, the CDR3 is TGTGCCAGCAGTTTACAGATCGGCAGACAAGAGACCCAGTACTTC.

CDR3 region: CASSESENTEAFF. The CDR3 DNA reads TGTGCCAGCAGTGAATCGGAGAACACTGAAGCTTTCTTT. V gene TRBV6-4 combines with J gene TRBJ1-1, with unresolved D. The CDR3 covers 13 residues. From germline, CDR1 is MRHNA and CDR2 SNTAGT. V was clipped by 3 bases and J by 1 base, with 6 bases between them.

To note about this clonotype: Given the absence of the conserved phenylalanine or tryptophan at the CDR3 end, a read error is likely. V gene TRBV5-7 combines with J gene TRBJ1-3, with 9 bases lining up with TRBD1. TRBV5-7 is an ORF; its function is uncertain. CDR3 size: 19 residues. V shed 5 bases, J shed 0 bases, and the junction held 15 bases outside the gene matches. Here the CDR3 reads CASSLELQTGGFSGNTIYI. The CDR3 DNA follows: TGTGCCAGCAGTCTAGAATTACAAACAGGGGGCTTCTCTGGAAACACCATATATATT.

V and J are TRBV19 and TRBJ1-1, with 11 positions matching TRBD1. The CDR3 length is 16 residues. The junction had 9 bases not matched to a gene; V was cut back by 5 bases and J by 4 bases. Looked up from germline, CDR1 is LNHDA and CDR2 is SQIVND (reference sequence). Written as DNA, the CDR3 is TGTGCCAGTAGTCCCGTACTAGGGACAGGGGGCACTGAAGCTTTCTTT. Its translation is CASSPVLGTGGTEAFF.

This clonotype was recorded at least ten times. The rearrangement joins TRBV11-2 to TRBJ1-5; D ambiguous. V was shortened by 1 base and J by 1 base, with 11 bases between the two germline ends. Per germline, CDR1 SGHAT and CDR2 FQNNGV. The CDR3 consists of 16 residues. CDR3 nucleotide sequence: TGTGCCAGCAGCTTAGGGGTCGGCGGGAGCAATCAGCCCCAGCATTTT. Its protein is CASSLGVGGSNQPQHF.

This clonotype was seen repeatedly, ten times or more. V usage is TRBV20-1 and J usage is TRBJ1-1, with D possibly being TRBD1 (6 bases). CDR1 is DFQATT, CDR2 SNEGSKA, per germline (reference sequence). The CDR3 sequence is 14 residues long. Trimming left V 6 bases short and J 3 bases short, with 17 bases between. The CDR3 nucleotides read TGCAGTGCCCGGCTAACAGGGTCTGACACTGAAGCTTTCTTT. Amino acids: CSARLTGSDTEAFF.

The table lists this clonotype with many counts. The chain is built from TRBV6-5 and TRBJ2-3, with 11 bases fitting TRBD2. The length of the CDR3 is 15 residues. Germline V gene lookup returns CDR1 MNHEY and CDR2 SVGAGI. Losses at the gene ends were 6 bases for V and 1 base for J; bases not matched to a gene: 3. The CDR3 here is CASSPSGGRTDTQYF. The CDR3 DNA reads as TGTGCCAGCAGCCCTAGCGGGGGGCGCACAGATACGCAGTATTTT.

There are many counts of this clonotype. The chain links TRBV5-5 to TRBJ2-5; 8 nucleotides line up with TRBD1. The V segment lost 4 bases and the J segment 4 bases; nucleotides outside the gene matches: 12. Germline CDR1 SGHKS, CDR2 YYEKEE (reference sequence). CDR3 length: 16 amino acids. The CDR3 loop reads CASSPGQGGLGETQYF. CDR3 bases: TGTGCCAGCAGCCCCGGACAGGGCGGATTAGGAGAGACCCAGTACTTC.

Only a few counts were recorded for this clonotype. This chain connects TRBV2 to TRBJ1-4, with 8 bases that match TRBD1. The CDR3 totals 12 residues. J gave up 8 bases and V 6 bases, and 2 bases lay outside the gene matches. CDR1 is SNHLY and CDR2 is FYNNEI in the germline V gene. CDR3 loop: CASRTGGEKLFF. CDR3 DNA: TGTGCCAGCAGAACAGGGGGGGAAAAACTGTTTTTT.

Ten or more counts support this clonotype. This chain joins TRBV7-2 and TRBJ2-7; D is possibly TRBD1 (6 bases). The germline V gene encodes CDR1 SGHTA and CDR2 FQGNSA. This CDR3 is built from 14 residues. Trimming pared 4 bases from V and 1 base from J, leaving 11 bases between. The CDR3 here is CASSSRQGSYEQYF. CDR3 coding DNA: TGTGCCAGCAGCTCCAGGCAGGGGTCCTACGAGCAGTACTTC.

The V gene is TRBV5-1, the J gene TRBJ1-3; 8 bases map to TRBD1. V was pared by 4 bases and J by 2 bases, with 8 bases of the junction left unmatched. The CDR3 loop spans 16 amino acids. Germline V gene data show CDR1 as SGHRS and CDR2 as YFSETQ. In DNA form, the CDR3 reads TGCGCCAGCAGCCGCACGACAGGGGTCGCTGGAAACACCATATATTTT. Translating it yields CASSRTTGVAGNTIYF.

This clonotype came up many times. The CDR3 sequence: CSATIGSNQPQHF. In DNA, the CDR3 is TGCAGTGCTACAATAGGGAGCAATCAGCCCCAGCATTTT. The chain carries TRBV20-1 and TRBJ1-5; D unclear. V was cut by 4 bases and J by 1 base, with 8 bases left in between. CDR3 size: 13 residues. Germline loops: CDR1 DFQATT, CDR2 SNEGSKA (reference sequence).

This clonotype was recorded at least ten times. The rearrangement links TRBV7-3 to TRBJ2-5, with 7 positions matching TRBD1. The trim removed 5 bases at V and 2 bases at J, leaving 5 bases unmatched. The germline V gene encodes CDR1 SGHTA and CDR2 FQGTGA. The CDR3 has 14 residues. CDR3 sequence: CASSPTGLQETQYF. DNA of the CDR3: TGTGCCAGCAGCCCGACAGGGCTACAAGAGACCCAGTACTTC.

This clonotype was recorded many times. The rearrangement links TRBV9 to TRBJ2-6; 8 bases match TRBD2. The CDR3 consists of 19 residues. V lost 3 bases and J lost 3; bases outside the gene matches: 14. CDR1 is SGDLS and CDR2 is YYNGEE in the germline V gene. The CDR3 loop reads CASSAHPPGGLYGANVLTF. In nucleotides, the CDR3 is TGTGCCAGCAGCGCCCACCCCCCGGGGGGGCTTTATGGGGCCAACGTCCTGACTTTC.

Ten or more counts support this clonotype. V is TRBV24-1 and J is TRBJ2-6; possibly TRBD2 for D (7 bases). The CDR3 extends over 16 amino acids. The V gene lost 7 bases and the J gene lost 4 bases, with 16 bases spanning the gap. In germline, CDR1 is KGHDR, CDR2 SFDVKD. The CDR3 region has the DNA TGTGCCACCAGGTTCAGGGGAGGGACCGGGGCCAACGTCCTGACTTTC. This gives the protein CATRFRGGTGANVLTF.

A few counts support this clonotype. The CDR3 DNA sequence: TGTGCCAGCAGCCAAGATTTGCAGATCTACAATGAGCAGTTCTTC. Residues: CASSQDLQIYNEQFF. The chain couples TRBV3-1 to TRBJ2-1; D unclear. Germline V CDR1 and CDR2: LGHDT, YNNKEL (reference sequence). Trimming removed 0 bases from V and 3 bases from J, with 9 bases in between. The CDR3 consists of 15 residues.

Worth noting for this clonotype: An end of the junction differs from the germline gene, which may be a read error. This chain connects TRBV10-3 to TRBJ2-3; D remains unclear. This CDR3 has 17 amino acids. Per germline, CDR1 ENHRY and CDR2 SYGVKD. CDR3 sequence (DNA): TGTGCCAGCAGTGAGGCAAACCATCGGGTCGCATGGGATACGCAGTATTTT. It encodes CASSEANHRVAWDTQYF.